The 7 T cell receptor beta chains in this list originate from one sample, sequenced in a study of CD8 T cells in ankylosing spondylitis. Via MiXCR, TCRdb re-called the 5' RACE reads, giving one row per CDR3 protein. The table records roughly 100,000 distinct CDR3 sequences, 20% to 30% of them present only once. Sequenced material: synovial fluid, either unsorted or a sorted T cell fraction (not recorded which). The receptors were sampled from a male donor with ankylosing spondylitis.

This clonotype showed up just a few times. The rearrangement joins TRBV13 to TRBJ2-7; possibly TRBD2 for D (6 bases). The germline CDR1 and CDR2 sequences are PRHDT and FYEKMQ (reference sequence). V shed 3 bases and J shed 4 bases, with 13 bases lying between them. The CDR3 loop spans 14 amino acids. CDR3 sequence (DNA): TGTGCCAGCAGCTTCGGCGAGCGGGCTTACGAGCAGTACTTC. Its protein is CASSFGERAYEQYF. Looking up the rest from reference TRBV13 and TRBJ2-7 gives the full variable domain: AAGVIQSPRHLIKEKRETATLKCYPIPRHDTVYWYQQGPGQDPQFLISFYEKMQSDKGSIPDRFSAQQFSDYHSELNMSSLELGDSALYFCASSFGERAYEQYFGPGTRLTVT.

This chain joins TRBV5-5 and TRBJ1-6; 8 bases are a match to TRBD1. V lost 5 bases to trimming and J lost 1 base; unmatched junction nucleotides: 5. Germline V gene sequence: CDR1 SGHKS, CDR2 YYEKEE (reference sequence). CDR3 size: 16 residues. CDR3 amino acids: CASRQTGVSYNSPLHF. The CDR3 coding sequence is TGTGCCAGCAGACAGACAGGGGTGTCCTATAATTCACCCCTCCACTTT.

This clonotype was seen a few times. The V call is TRBV7-2, the J call TRBJ2-7; a possible D gene is TRBD1 (7 bases). The CDR3 contains 15 residues. CDR1 and CDR2 (germline): SGHTA, FQGNSA. Trimming removed 2 bases at V and 1 base at J, with 12 bases between. CDR3 sequence reads: CASSLSRGTSYEQYF. The CDR3 coding sequence is TGTGCCAGCAGCTTAAGCAGGGGGACTTCCTACGAGCAGTACTTC.

This chain joins TRBV27 and TRBJ2-1, with D possibly matching TRBD2 (6 bases). Germline V gene sequence: CDR1 MNHEY, CDR2 SMNVEV (reference sequence). CDR3 length equals 14 residues. The germline V and J ends were trimmed by 2 bases and 4 bases, with 9 bases remaining between them. CDR3 in DNA: TGTGCCAGCAGTTTAGAGCGGGCGTACAATGAGCAGTTCTTC. Translated: CASSLERAYNEQFF.

The rearrangement joins TRBV15 to TRBJ1-2; TRBD1 is a possible D gene (5 bases). V lost 0 bases to trimming and J lost 4 bases, with 15 bases between them. In germline, CDR1 is LNHNV, CDR2 YYDKDF (reference sequence). CDR3 size: 16 residues. The CDR3 sequence: CATSRDNLGVGYGYTF. CDR3 nucleotide sequence: TGTGCCACCAGCAGAGATAATTTGGGGGTCGGCTATGGCTACACCTTC.

This clonotype was seen once. The rearrangement uses TRBV21-1 and TRBJ2-7; the listed D gene, TRBD1, was not tested against the DNA. TRBV21-1 corresponds to a pseudogene. This CDR3 has 14 residues. The CDR3 region is CAGRGQGSSYEQYV. CDR3 nucleotides: TGTGCCGGACGGGGACAGGGGAGCTCCTACGAGCAGTACGTC.

The chain combines TRBV6-2 or TRBV6-3 with TRBJ2-1; D call uncertain. The CDR3 totals 16 residues. V lost 7 bases and J 0 bases, leaving 16 bases between the germline ends. The germline CDR1 and CDR2 sequences are MNHEY and SVGEGT. CDR3 residues: CASTNGRPSSYNEQFF. In DNA form, the CDR3 reads TGTGCCAGCACTAACGGCCGACCTAGCTCCTACAATGAGCAGTTCTTC.